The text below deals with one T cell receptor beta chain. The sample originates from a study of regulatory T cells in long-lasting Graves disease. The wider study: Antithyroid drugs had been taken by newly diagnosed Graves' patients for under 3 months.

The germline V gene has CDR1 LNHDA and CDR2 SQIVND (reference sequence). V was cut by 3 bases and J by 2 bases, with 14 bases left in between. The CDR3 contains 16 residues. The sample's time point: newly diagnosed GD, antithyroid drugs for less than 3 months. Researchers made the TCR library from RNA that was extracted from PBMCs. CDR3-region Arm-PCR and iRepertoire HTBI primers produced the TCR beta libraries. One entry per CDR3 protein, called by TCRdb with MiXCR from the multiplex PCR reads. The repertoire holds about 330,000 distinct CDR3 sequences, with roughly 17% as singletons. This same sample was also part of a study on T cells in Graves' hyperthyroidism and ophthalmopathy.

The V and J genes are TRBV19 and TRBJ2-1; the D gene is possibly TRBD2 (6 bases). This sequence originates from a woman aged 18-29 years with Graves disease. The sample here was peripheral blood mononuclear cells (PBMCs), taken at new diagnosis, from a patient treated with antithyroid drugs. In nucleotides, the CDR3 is TGTGCCAGTAGTATCACAACGGGAGTCGCCTACAATGAGCAGTTCTTC. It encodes CASSITTGVAYNEQFF. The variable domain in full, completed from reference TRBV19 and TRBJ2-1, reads DGGITQSPKYLFRKEGQNVTLSCEQNLNHDAMYWYRQDPGQGLRLIYYSQIVNDFQKGDIAEGYSVSREKKESFPLTVTSAQKNPTAFYLCASSITTGVAYNEQFFGPGTRLTVL.